The 15 T cell receptor beta chains below come from one sample, sequenced in a study of blood T cell repertoires in COVID-19. Produced via immunoSEQ multiplex PCR; TCRdb's table is partial and in-frame only. The sample has 150,000 or so clones, 80% seen once. Material: peripheral blood. Receptors were obtained from a man between 60 and 70 years old with acute or convalescent COVID-19.

In its sample, this clone was seen a few times. The genes are TRBV18 and TRBJ2-7; 7 bases map to TRBD1. The CDR3 loop spans 15 amino acids. Per germline, CDR1 KGHSH and CDR2 LQKENI. With 3 bases clipped from V and 6 bases from J, the junction kept 11 bases outside the gene matches. CDR3 protein: CASSPVETGNAEQYF. Written as DNA, the CDR3 is TGTGCCAGCTCACCGGTTGAGACAGGGAATGCCGAGCAGTACTTC.

The chain employs TRBV25-1 and TRBJ2-4, with no clear D. Trimming left V 3 bases short and J 2 bases short, with 11 bases between. Germline V gives CDR1 MGHDK, CDR2 SYGVNS. CDR3 size: 15 residues. This chain's CDR3 is CASSESRSSKNIQYF. The CDR3 DNA reads TGTGCCAGCAGTGAGAGTCGGTCCTCCAAAAACATTCAGTACTTC.

This clone was counted between two and nine times. The chain uses TRBV4-1 and TRBJ2-2; 16 nucleotides align to TRBD2. The CDR3 loop spans 19 amino acids. Germline lookup yields CDR1 MGHRA and CDR2 YSYEKL. The V and J ends lost 3 bases and 7 bases, in that order; junction bases with no gene match: 11. CDR3 residues: CASSHLSGLAGGSGGELFF. In DNA form, the CDR3 reads TGCGCCAGCAGCCACCTATCGGGACTAGCGGGAGGGAGCGGCGGGGAGCTGTTTTTT.

V gene TRBV6-5 combines with J gene TRBJ1-5, with 7 positions matching TRBD1. The J segment lost 8 bases and the V segment lost 5 bases, leaving 9 bases of the junction unmatched. The CDR3 sequence is 14 residues long. The V gene's germline CDR1 is MNHEY and CDR2 SVGAGI. The CDR3 region is CASSNDRVRKPQHF. The DNA for the CDR3 is TGTGCCAGCAGTAACGACAGGGTGAGGAAGCCCCAGCATTTT.

The rearrangement joins TRBV4-2 to TRBJ2-7; 9 bases map to TRBD2. V lost 0 bases and J lost 5; bases outside the gene matches: 5. Germline CDR1 and CDR2: LGHNA and YNFKEQ. The CDR3 contains 15 residues. CDR3 amino acids: CASSQDASGMNEQYF. The CDR3, as DNA: TGTGCCAGCAGCCAAGATGCTAGCGGGATGAACGAGCAGTACTTC.

The chain couples TRBV10-3 to TRBJ2-1; TRBD1 aligns across 7 bases. With V trimmed by 6 bases and J by 6 bases, 5 bases remained unmatched. In germline, CDR1 is ENHRY, CDR2 SYGVKD. This CDR3 region has 13 residues. Here the CDR3 reads CAISRQGGNEQFF. In DNA form, the CDR3 reads TGTGCCATCAGCCGACAGGGCGGCAATGAGCAGTTCTTC.

This clone was seen only a few times. The chain is built from TRBV13 and TRBJ1-3; TRBD1 might be the D (6 bases). With 5 bases removed from V and 0 bases from J, the gap between germline ends came to 11 bases. CDR3 size: 15 residues. CDR1 PRHDT and CDR2 FYEKMQ come from the germline V gene (reference sequence). DNA for the CDR3: TGTGCCAGCAGCCAGGGACATAGCTCTGGAAACACCATATATTTT. Its translation: CASSQGHSSGNTIYF. Using reference TRBV13 and TRBJ1-3 for the parts outside the CDR3, the full variable domain is AAGVIQSPRHLIKEKRETATLKCYPIPRHDTVYWYQQGPGQDPQFLISFYEKMQSDKGSIPDRFSAQQFSDYHSELNMSSLELGDSALYFCASSQGHSSGNTIYFGEGSWLTVV.

The chain uses TRBV3-1 (or the pseudogene TRBV3-2) and TRBJ2-1; D unclear. The CDR3 length is 16 residues. Trimming shortened V by 1 base and J by 0 bases, and 10 bases separated the two germline ends. The V gene's germline CDR1 is LGHDT and CDR2 YNNKEL (reference sequence). This CDR3 reads CASSQGLLSSYNEQFF. The DNA of the CDR3 is TGTGCCAGCAGCCAAGGACTCTTGAGCTCCTACAATGAGCAGTTCTTC.

This clone was recorded a few times. The gene calls are TRBV6-5 and TRBJ1-1; unclear D gene. The CDR3 runs to 14 residues. The germline V gene encodes CDR1 MNHEY and CDR2 SVGAGI. The germline V and J ends were trimmed by 6 bases and 4 bases, with 15 bases remaining between them. CDR3 sequence reads: CASSMGQHPTEAFF. CDR3 nucleotides: TGTGCCAGCAGCATGGGCCAGCACCCCACTGAAGCTTTCTTT.

This chain joins TRBV2 and TRBJ2-1; 15 bases agree with TRBD2. The CDR3 has 15 residues. The junction had 3 bases not matched to a gene; V was cut back by 4 bases and J by 8 bases. Germline V gene lookup returns CDR1 SNHLY and CDR2 FYNNEI. The CDR3 region is CASSAGLAGGDEQFF. CDR3 nucleotides: TGTGCCAGCAGTGCTGGACTAGCGGGGGGGGATGAGCAGTTCTTC.

This chain connects TRBV5-4 to TRBJ1-3; D is possibly TRBD1 (6 bases). Trimming stripped 4 bases from V and 0 bases from J, with 14 bases between. CDR1 is SGHNT, CDR2 YYREEE, per germline (reference sequence). The CDR3 has 16 amino acids. The CDR3 DNA reads as TGTGCCAGCAGCACCGGGACATCCCGCTCTGGAAACACCATATATTTT. It codes for CASSTGTSRSGNTIYF.

This clone appeared a few times. The chain joins TRBV11-2 to TRBJ1-2; the D gene is possibly TRBD1 (5 bases). Trimming removed 5 bases at V and 2 bases at J, with 18 bases between. CDR1 and CDR2 (germline): SGHAT, FQNNGV. This CDR3 is 16 amino acids long. This CDR3 is CASSPLGGYRNYGYTF. In DNA, the CDR3 is TGTGCCAGCAGCCCCCTGGGAGGGTACAGGAACTATGGCTACACCTTC.

The rearrangement uses TRBV6-5 and TRBJ1-1; D gene ambiguous. V shed 5 bases and J shed 0 bases, with 10 bases lying between them. The CDR3 runs 14 residues. Looked up from germline, CDR1 is MNHEY and CDR2 is SVGAGI. The DNA of the CDR3 is TGTGCCAGCAGTCCGCAGGATATGAACACTGAAGCTTTCTTT. Translating gives CASSPQDMNTEAFF.

V usage is TRBV5-5 and J usage is TRBJ2-7, with D tentatively TRBD2 (5 bases). There are 14 residues in the CDR3. CDR1 is SGHKS and CDR2 is YYEKEE in the germline V gene (reference sequence). V was cut by 1 base and J by 2 bases, with 10 bases left in between. The CDR3 nucleotides read TGTGCCAGCAGCTTGATGTCGGGAACCTACGAGCAGTACTTC. The encoded protein is CASSLMSGTYEQYF.

V gene TRBV9 combines with J gene TRBJ1-5; D remains ambiguous. Germline V gene data show CDR1 as SGDLS and CDR2 as YYNGEE. Between the trimmed V and J ends, which lost 0 bases and 0 bases, there was a span of 4 bases. This CDR3 region has 14 residues. CDR3 sequence reads: CASSVGSSNQPQHF. CDR3 DNA: TGTGCCAGCAGCGTAGGGAGTAGCAATCAGCCCCAGCATTTT. The full variable domain, in which reference TRBV9 and TRBJ1-5 provide the parts outside the CDR3, is DSGVTQTPKHLITATGQRVTLRCSPRSGDLSVYWYQQSLDQGLQFLIQYYNGEERAKGNILERFSAQQFPDLHSELNLSSLELGDSALYFCASSVGSSNQPQHFGDGTRLSIL.